Listed here are 32 T cell receptor beta chains from one sample, sequenced in a study of blood T cells in healthy people across ages (dated by TCRdb to 2015 to 2017). Libraries were prepared through 5' RACE. The sequencer listed for this sample is Illumina HiSeq 2500. A second roughly 6 to 12 cycle PCR used a sample-barcoded 5' primer and a J-beta primer mix. TCRdb reanalyzed the raw reads on its own, using fastp at Q25 for trimming and MiXCR for clone calling, and kept in-frame beta chains. For every CDR3 protein sequence, its rows merge into one entry that carries the most common genes and DNA. This sample holds hundreds of thousands of distinct CDR3 sequences; approximately 31% were observed only once. The ten largest clones capture 15% of the sample. The source material was blood. The receptors derive from a woman of 80 years or more in good health. Donor details come from another sample of the same person, matched by shared clones.

V is TRBV25-1 and J is TRBJ1-2; D is unclear. Germline-derived CDR1 and CDR2 are MGHDK and SYGVNS. This CDR3 contains 15 residues. Trimming removed 5 bases from V and 7 bases from J, with 20 bases in between. The CDR3 DNA reads TGTGCCAGCAGTCCTTTCTCCTTTGGGGAGAGTGGCTACACCTTC. It encodes CASSPFSFGESGYTF.

Worth noting for this clonotype: A read error may be the cause here, since a much bigger clone is one base away. For the CDR3, the DNA is TGCAGCGTTGACAGTAGGAGGGATGAGCAGTACTTC. Protein: CSVDSRRDEQYF. The rearrangement joins TRBV29-1 to TRBJ2-5, with TRBD2 as a possible D gene (6 bases). The CDR3 length is 12 residues. V gave up 3 bases and J gave up 11 bases, with 16 bases separating them. Germline V gene data show CDR1 as SQVTM and CDR2 as ANQGSEA.

This clonotype was seen a few times. The chain has TRBV7-2 and TRBJ2-7; 7 nucleotides agree with TRBD1. J was trimmed by 4 bases and V by 3 bases; bases with no gene match: 6. The CDR3 has 14 residues. Germline-derived CDR1 and CDR2 are SGHTA and FQGNSA. The CDR3 DNA reads as TGTGCCAGCAGCTTGTTGGGCAGGGGGTACGAGCAGTACTTC. Translation gives CASSLLGRGYEQYF.

This clonotype was counted ten times or more. A much larger clone lies one base from this, so it may be a read error. The CDR3 is CASSWTANTEAFF. The DNA for the CDR3 is TGTGCCAGCAGCTGGACAGCGAACACTGAAGCTTTCTTT. The rearrangement uses TRBV7-2 and TRBJ1-1, with TRBD1 as a possible D gene (6 bases). There are 13 residues in the CDR3. Germline CDR1 and CDR2: SGHTA and FQGNSA. V shed 4 bases and J shed 1 base, with 7 bases lying between them.

This rearrangement joins TRBV7-9 to TRBJ2-5; no clear D gene. The end of the DNA aligns better with TRBJ2-7, so the J call may be wrong. Per germline, CDR1 SEHNR and CDR2 FQNEAQ (reference sequence). The CDR3 sequence is 13 residues long. In nucleotides, the CDR3 is TGTGCCAGCAGCGTAGGAAGCCACTACGAGCAGTACTTC. Protein sequence: CASSVGSHYEQYF.

In this sample, this clonotype turned up many times. V and J are TRBV7-6 and TRBJ2-3, with TRBD1 matching over 8 bases. This CDR3 has 18 residues. V shed 5 bases and J 2 bases; nucleotides not matched to a gene: 15. Germline lookup yields CDR1 SGHVS and CDR2 FNYEAQ. For the CDR3, the DNA is TGTGCCAGCAGCCCCAGGACAGGGATCCGGTCCGACACAGATACGCAGTATTTT. Amino acid sequence: CASSPRTGIRSDTDTQYF.

J is TRBJ2-1 and V is TRBV7-6; 7 bases map to TRBD2. The CDR3 sequence is 12 residues long. V gave up 3 bases and J gave up 10 bases; unmatched junction bases: 3. Germline V lookup: CDR1 SGHVS, CDR2 FNYEAQ. CDR3 sequence reads: CASSLLAEEQFF. CDR3 nucleotides: TGTGCCAGCAGCTTGCTAGCGGAAGAGCAGTTCTTC. Filled out from reference TRBV7-6 and TRBJ2-1, the complete variable domain reads GAGVSQSPRYKVTKRGQDVALRCDPISGHVSLYWYRQALGQGPEFLTYFNYEAQQDKSGLPNDRFSAERPEGSISTLTIQRTEQRDSAMYRCASSLLAEEQFFGPGTRLTVL.

This clonotype has more than one count but fewer than ten. The chain is built from TRBV4-3 and TRBJ2-1; 9 bases fit TRBD2. CDR3 length equals 14 residues. Germline CDR1 and CDR2: LGHNA and YSLEER. Trimming at V came to 1 base and at J to 12 bases, leaving 7 bases not matched to a gene. CDR3 coding DNA: TGCGCCAGCAGCCAAGTACTAGCGGGCGTCACGCAGTTCTTC. This encodes CASSQVLAGVTQFF.

This clonotype came up a few times. This may arise from a read error, as a much more abundant clone is one base away. The rearrangement uses TRBV28 and TRBJ2-7, with D perhaps TRBD1 or TRBD2 (7 bases each). Germline V gene lookup returns CDR1 MDHEN and CDR2 SYDVKM. This CDR3 has 15 residues. CDR3 sequence: CACRGGAGNSYEQYF. CDR3 nucleotides: TGTGCCTGCAGGGGGGGCGCTGGGAACTCCTACGAGCAGTACTTC.

With regard to this clonotype: Its ends do not fully match the called genes, so a read error is possible. The rearrangement uses TRBV2 and TRBJ1-2; D call uncertain. CDR1 and CDR2 from the germline V gene are SNHLY and FYNNEI. The CDR3 runs 12 residues. The CDR3 spells CASSEANYGYIF. The CDR3, as DNA: TGTGCCAGCAGTGAAGCTAACTATGGCTACATCTTC.

J is TRBJ2-7 and V is TRBV5-1; 7 bases line up with TRBD1. The CDR3 is 15 residues long. CDR1 SGHRS and CDR2 YFSETQ come from the germline V gene. J lost 1 base, V lost 1 base, and 5 bases had no gene match. CDR3: CASSLQQGWSYEQYF. The CDR3, as DNA: TGCGCCAGCAGCTTGCAACAGGGGTGGTCCTACGAGCAGTACTTC.

Notes on this clonotype: The junction does not match germline at one end; this may be a read error. The chain recombines TRBV2 with TRBJ1-2; D not resolved. This CDR3 region has 11 residues. Germline V gene sequence: CDR1 SNHLY, CDR2 FYNNEI. The CDR3 is CASKIRYGCTF. DNA for the CDR3: TGTGCCAGCAAAATCCGCTATGGCTGCACCTTC.

Only a few counts were recorded for this clonotype. The gene calls are TRBV7-2 and TRBJ1-2; 8 nucleotides line up with TRBD1. CDR1 is SGHTA and CDR2 is FQGNSA in the germline V gene. The CDR3 spans 14 residues. With 5 bases clipped from V and 2 bases from J, the junction kept 4 bases outside the gene matches. The CDR3 bases are TGTGCCAGCAGCCCGGGACAGGAGAACTATGGCTACACCTTC. Translating gives CASSPGQENYGYTF.

This clonotype was seen ten or more times. The rearrangement uses TRBV7-9 and TRBJ2-1; TRBD1 matches 9 bases. The CDR3 length is 16 residues. The V and J ends lost 5 bases and 9 bases, in that order; junction bases with no gene match: 14. Germline V lookup: CDR1 SEHNR, CDR2 FQNEAQ (reference sequence). CDR3 loop: CASSPTGTGRLGEQFF. The CDR3 DNA reads TGTGCCAGCAGCCCGACCGGGACAGGGCGACTAGGTGAGCAGTTCTTC.

The V call is TRBV9, the J call TRBJ1-1; 8 bases map to TRBD1. V shed 4 bases, J shed 4 bases, and the junction held 12 bases outside the gene matches. This CDR3 has 16 amino acids. Germline loops: CDR1 SGDLS, CDR2 YYNGEE. The CDR3 here is CASSPGQGVIGTEAFF. CDR3 in DNA: TGTGCCAGCAGCCCCGGACAGGGTGTGATTGGCACTGAAGCTTTCTTT.

This clonotype was detected only a few times. The chain links TRBV2 to TRBJ2-7; 8 bases are shared with TRBD2. J gave up 1 base and V 6 bases, and 11 bases lay outside the gene matches. The CDR3 is made up of 16 amino acids. From germline, CDR1 is SNHLY and CDR2 FYNNEI. The CDR3 reads CASRAGRSGSSYEQYF. As DNA, the CDR3 is TGTGCCAGCAGGGCGGGACGCAGCGGGAGTTCCTACGAGCAGTACTTC.

This clonotype was found many times. The V gene is TRBV20-1, the J gene TRBJ2-5; 7 bases map to TRBD1. This CDR3 spans 16 amino acids. Germline loops: CDR1 DFQATT, CDR2 SNEGSKA (reference sequence). Losses at the gene ends were 3 bases for V and 5 bases for J; bases not matched to a gene: 15. CDR3 nucleotide sequence: TGCAGTGCTAGGGTCGTAATATACGGCAGGGGGGAGACCCAGTACTTC. Translating gives CSARVVIYGRGETQYF.

This clonotype was observed at least ten times. This rearrangement joins TRBV5-5 to TRBJ2-7; 7 nucleotides align to TRBD1. CDR1 and CDR2 from the germline V gene are SGHKS and YYEKEE (reference sequence). V shed 4 bases, J shed 11 bases, and the junction held 12 bases outside the gene matches. The CDR3 is 13 amino acids. In nucleotides, the CDR3 is TGTGCCAGCAGCATCCCGGGACAGATGGGGGAGTACTTC. This codes for CASSIPGQMGEYF.

This rearrangement joins TRBV20-1 to TRBJ2-7, with TRBD2 matching over 10 bases. V trimming: 3 bases; J trimming: 6 bases; junction bases outside the gene matches: 8. CDR1 is DFQATT, CDR2 SNEGSKA, per germline (reference sequence). The CDR3 is made up of 14 amino acids. The CDR3 DNA is TGCAGTGCTAGGAGAGCGGGAGGGCCCCTCGAGCAGTACTTC. This gives the protein CSARRAGGPLEQYF.

This clonotype was seen many times. The rearrangement uses TRBV5-1 and TRBJ2-1; tentative D call: TRBD1 (6 bases). The germline CDR1 and CDR2 sequences are SGHRS and YFSETQ. With 4 bases removed from V and 0 bases from J, the gap between germline ends came to 8 bases. The CDR3 loop spans 14 amino acids. CDR3 region: CASSPDSSYNEQFF. The CDR3, as DNA: TGCGCCAGCAGCCCGGACAGCTCCTACAATGAGCAGTTCTTC.

This clonotype has just a few counts. Mismatch with germline at one junction end may stem from a read error. J is TRBJ2-3 and V is TRBV6-1; D unresolved. CDR1 and CDR2 from the germline V gene are MNHNS and SASEGT. The CDR3 is 12 amino acids. DNA of the CDR3: TGTGCCAGTAGTGACATGGCAGATACGCGGTATTTT. Translation: CASSDMADTRYF.

This clonotype was observed at least ten times. This CDR3 reads CASSLPEARGQETQYF. Here the CDR3 DNA reads TGTGCCAGCAGCCTCCCCGAGGCCAGGGGGCAAGAGACCCAGTACTTC. V gene TRBV21-1 combines with J gene TRBJ2-5; TRBD1, the D gene given by the table, was not confirmed from the DNA. TRBV21-1 is deemed a pseudogene. The CDR3 sequence is 16 residues long.

V gene TRBV5-1 combines with J gene TRBJ1-2; 9 bases align to TRBD1. CDR1 SGHRS and CDR2 YFSETQ come from the germline V gene. V shed 0 bases and J 4 bases; nucleotides not matched to a gene: 4. CDR3 length: 15 residues. The CDR3 nucleotides read TGCGCCAGCAGCTTGGATGGACAGGGGTCCTATGGCTACACCTTC. This codes for CASSLDGQGSYGYTF.

Many counts were recorded for this clonotype. The chain links TRBV10-3 to TRBJ1-2; tentative D call: TRBD1 (6 bases). The CDR3 is made up of 14 amino acids. V lost 4 bases, J lost 4 bases, and 13 bases lay in between. Germline assignment: CDR1 ENHRY and CDR2 SYGVKD. DNA for the CDR3: TGTGCCATCAGTGTCGGGGGCGCGAGCTATGGCTACACCTTC. Its translation: CAISVGGASYGYTF.

This clonotype was found many times. This chain connects TRBV6-1 to TRBJ2-3; D gene ambiguous. This CDR3 is 12 amino acids long. From germline, CDR1 is MNHNS and CDR2 SASEGT. Deletions cut 10 bases from V and 0 bases from J, with 8 bases between. The CDR3 loop is CATQISTDTQYF. The CDR3 nucleotides are TGTGCCACACAGATAAGCACAGATACGCAGTATTTT.

This rearrangement joins TRBV20-1 to TRBJ2-2; D gene ambiguous. CDR3 size: 13 residues. Trimming shortened V by 0 bases and J by 2 bases, and 4 bases separated the two germline ends. Looked up from germline, CDR1 is DFQATT and CDR2 is SNEGSKA (reference sequence). DNA of the CDR3: TGCAGTGCTAGAGACATAAACACCGGGGAGCTGTTTTTT. It yields the protein CSARDINTGELFF.

This clonotype was observed at least ten times. The V gene is TRBV6-5, the J gene TRBJ2-4; tentatively, D is TRBD1 (6 bases). The ends were cut back, 0 bases at V and 4 bases at J, with 7 bases in the middle. Looked up from germline, CDR1 is MNHEY and CDR2 is SVGAGI. This CDR3 has 14 residues. In nucleotides, the CDR3 is TGTGCCAGCAGTTACTCCGACAGGAAAAACATTCAGTACTTC. Translated, it gives CASSYSDRKNIQYF.

This sequence joins TRBV20-1 and TRBJ2-3; D uncertain. Germline V lookup: CDR1 DFQATT, CDR2 SNEGSKA (reference sequence). This CDR3 spans 14 amino acids. The germline V and J ends were trimmed by 0 bases and 4 bases, with 11 bases remaining between them. DNA of the CDR3: TGCAGTGCTAGAGATTCATGGCTCGCAGATACGCAGTATTTT. Its translation: CSARDSWLADTQYF.

This sequence joins TRBV6-1 and TRBJ2-1; 10 bases align to TRBD2. V trimming: 6 bases; J trimming: 8 bases; junction bases outside the gene matches: 10. Germline V gene sequence: CDR1 MNHNS, CDR2 SASEGT. The CDR3 covers 15 residues. CDR3 coding DNA: TGTGCCAGCAGCGGTAGCGGGGGGCCTAAATATGAGCAGTTCTTC. This codes for CASSGSGGPKYEQFF.

V and J are TRBV30 and TRBJ2-5; either TRBD1 or TRBD2 may supply D (7 bases each). The V gene lost 4 bases and the J gene lost 11 bases, with 26 bases spanning the gap. Germline V gene lookup returns CDR1 GTSNPN and CDR2 SVGIG (reference sequence). This CDR3 contains 15 residues. This CDR3 is CAWKTLRAGGDKQYF. Here the CDR3 DNA reads TGTGCCTGGAAAACCCTCCGGGCAGGGGGGGACAAGCAGTACTTC.

V is TRBV30 and J is TRBJ1-6; no definite D call. The germline V gene has CDR1 GTSNPN and CDR2 SVGIG (reference sequence). Trimming shortened V by 4 bases and J by 9 bases, and 13 bases separated the two germline ends. The CDR3 totals 13 residues. The CDR3 reads CAWTAGPRSPLHF. The CDR3 DNA reads as TGTGCCTGGACGGCGGGTCCTCGTTCACCCCTCCACTTT.

This clonotype came up many times. This chain links TRBV7-3 with TRBJ2-7; D remains unclear. CDR3 length equals 13 residues. Germline V lookup: CDR1 SGHTA, CDR2 FQGTGA. Trimming pared 4 bases from V and 3 bases from J, leaving 10 bases between. The CDR3 here is CASSYKDIYEQYF. The DNA of the CDR3 is TGTGCCAGCAGCTACAAAGACATCTACGAGCAGTACTTC.